The 24 T cell receptor beta chains below come from one sample, sequenced in a study of chemoradiotherapy in HPV16-positive cancers. This table comes from immunoSEQ multiplex PCR, and its TCRdb copy is limited to in-frame clones, with some not included. The sample yields about 36,000 clones, 92% seen once. Sequencing used blood, obtained from a patient who underwent chemoradiotherapy. These receptors were taken from a human donor with HPV-associated anogenital cancer.

V is TRBV23-1 and J is TRBJ1-4; no reliable D call. TRBV23-1 is an open reading frame whose function is uncertain. Trimming removed 0 bases at V and 3 bases at J, with 11 bases between. The CDR3 contains 16 residues. As DNA, the CDR3 is TGCGCCAGCAGTCAATCAGGGAACAGAGCTAATGAAAAACTGTTTTTT. It is translated as CASSQSGNRANEKLFF.

The chain couples TRBV2 to TRBJ1-5; 8 positions agree with TRBD1. The CDR3 is 14 residues long. CDR1 SNHLY and CDR2 FYNNEI come from the germline V gene. Trimming removed 6 bases from V and 4 bases from J; junction bases left unmatched: 5. DNA of the CDR3: TGTGCCAGCAGGGGACAGGTCCCTAATCAGCCCCAGCATTTT. It translates to CASRGQVPNQPQHF.

V and J are TRBV4-3 and TRBJ1-5, with D uncertain. Germline V gene data show CDR1 as LGHNA and CDR2 as YSLEER. This CDR3 comprises 13 residues. Trimming took 4 bases from V and 9 from J, leaving 13 bases between them. The CDR3: CASSPVGGSPQHF. The CDR3 DNA is TGCGCCAGCAGCCCCGTTGGAGGTTCGCCCCAGCATTTT.

This clone was observed once. V gene TRBV9 combines with J gene TRBJ1-1; 7 positions agree with TRBD1. The germline V gene has CDR1 SGDLS and CDR2 YYNGEE. This CDR3 comprises 13 residues. The V and J ends lost 4 bases and 4 bases, in that order; junction bases with no gene match: 4. The CDR3 bases are TGTGCCAGCAGCATCACAGGGGTCACTGAAGCTTTCTTT. This encodes CASSITGVTEAFF.

This chain uses TRBV30 with TRBJ2-7, with 9 bases aligning to TRBD1. In germline, CDR1 is GTSNPN, CDR2 SVGIG (reference sequence). The junction had 8 bases not matched to a gene; V was cut back by 3 bases and J by 2 bases. This CDR3 spans 15 amino acids. CDR3 sequence: CAWRDRGHLTYEQYF. For the CDR3, the DNA is TGTGCCTGGAGGGACAGGGGACACCTTACCTACGAGCAGTACTTC.

The chain has TRBV11-2 and TRBJ2-3; D is unresolved. Germline assignment: CDR1 SGHAT and CDR2 FQNNGV. There are 12 residues in the CDR3. V was clipped by 1 base and J by 4 bases, with 3 bases between them. CDR3 DNA: TGTGCCAGCAGCTTAGGGTCAGATACGCAGTATTTT. Translation: CASSLGSDTQYF.

The CDR3 bases are TGTGCCAGTAGTCCCGAACATCATCGGGTCGCCTTGCAATCGGATGAAAAACTGTTTTTT. This gives the protein CASSPEHHRVALQSDEKLFF. The J gene is TRBJ1-4, the V gene TRBV19; no reliable D call. The CDR3 is made up of 20 amino acids. Trimming stripped 5 bases from V and 6 bases from J, with 31 bases between. Germline V lookup: CDR1 LNHDA, CDR2 SQIVND (reference sequence).

V and J are TRBV5-1 and TRBJ2-5; perhaps TRBD2 as D (5 bases). CDR3 length equals 13 residues. The V gene lost 5 bases and the J gene lost 1 base, with 9 bases spanning the gap. Germline V gene sequence: CDR1 SGHRS, CDR2 YFSETQ. CDR3 amino acids: CASSPGSQETQYF. The CDR3 DNA reads TGCGCCAGCAGTCCGGGGAGCCAAGAGACCCAGTACTTC.

The chain uses TRBV5-6 and TRBJ1-4; 8 bases match TRBD1. The trim removed 4 bases at V and 7 bases at J, leaving 6 bases unmatched. The CDR3 is 14 amino acids. CDR1 and CDR2 from the germline V gene are SGHDT and YYEEEE. CDR3 protein: CASSLRQGTEKLFF. CDR3 coding DNA: TGTGCCAGCAGCCTTCGACAGGGGACTGAAAAACTGTTTTTT.

The chain combines TRBV30 with TRBJ1-6; D not resolved. This CDR3 region has 13 residues. Germline V gene sequence: CDR1 GTSNPN, CDR2 SVGIG (reference sequence). V lost 2 bases and J lost 9, with 11 bases in between. The CDR3 sequence is CAWSFTAPSPLHF. CDR3 DNA sequence: TGTGCCTGGAGTTTCACAGCTCCTTCACCCCTCCACTTT. The variable domain in full, with the rest retrieved from reference TRBV30 and TRBJ1-6, is SQTIHQWPATLVQPVGSPLSLECTVEGTSNPNLYWYRQAAGRGLQLLFYSVGIGQISSEVPQNLSASRPQDRQFILSSKKLLLSDSGFYLCAWSFTAPSPLHFGNGTRLTVT.

V is TRBV7-6 and J is TRBJ2-5; no firm D call. V was pared by 1 base and J by 1 base, with 7 bases between. The CDR3 loop spans 14 amino acids. Germline V CDR1 and CDR2: SGHVS, FNYEAQ. The CDR3, as DNA: TGTGCCAGCAGCTTAGGTGCTAGCCAAGAGACCCAGTACTTC. This encodes CASSLGASQETQYF. Full variable domain (outside the CDR3, taken from reference TRBV7-6 and TRBJ2-5): GAGVSQSPRYKVTKRGQDVALRCDPISGHVSLYWYRQALGQGPEFLTYFNYEAQQDKSGLPNDRFSAERPEGSISTLTIQRTEQRDSAMYRCASSLGASQETQYFGPGTRLLVL.

V usage is TRBV7-9 and J usage is TRBJ1-3; D uncertain. Looked up from germline, CDR1 is SEHNR and CDR2 is FQNEAQ (reference sequence). The CDR3 runs to 13 residues. Trimming shortened V by 2 bases and J by 4 bases, and 6 bases separated the two germline ends. This CDR3 is CASSLSSGNTIYF. CDR3 sequence (DNA): TGTGCCAGCAGCTTATCCTCCGGAAACACCATATATTTT. Combining the CDR3 with reference TRBV7-9 and TRBJ1-3 gives the whole variable domain DTGVSQNPRHKITKRGQNVTFRCDPISEHNRLYWYRQTLGQGPEFLTYFQNEAQLEKSRLLSDRFSAERPKGSFSTLEIQRTEQGDSAMYLCASSLSSGNTIYFGEGSWLTVV.

The chain uses TRBV7-9 and TRBJ1-3; D might be TRBD1 (5 bases). V dropped 5 bases and J dropped 0 bases, with 14 bases sitting between them. Germline CDR1 and CDR2: SEHNR and FQNEAQ (reference sequence). The length of the CDR3 is 16 residues. CDR3 region: CASSPQGPSSGNTIYF. Written as DNA, the CDR3 is TGTGCCAGCAGCCCTCAGGGACCTAGCTCTGGAAACACCATATATTTT.

This chain connects TRBV27 to TRBJ2-7; 8 bases match TRBD2. The CDR3 length is 15 residues. CDR1 is MNHEY and CDR2 is SMNVEV in the germline V gene (reference sequence). Trimming cost V 4 bases and J 3 bases; bases outside gene matches: 8. CDR3 protein: CASSSGVSGGYEQYF. CDR3 in DNA: TGTGCCAGCAGTTCCGGGGTCAGCGGGGGCTACGAGCAGTACTTC.

The rearrangement links TRBV7-2 to TRBJ2-5; D is unresolved. CDR1 and CDR2 (germline): SGHTA, FQGNSA. The CDR3 runs to 13 residues. V lost 3 bases to trimming and J lost 2 bases, with 7 bases between them. The CDR3 reads CASSFDLQETQYF. Written as DNA, the CDR3 is TGTGCCAGCAGCTTCGATTTACAAGAGACCCAGTACTTC.

The V call is TRBV7-3, the J call TRBJ2-2; 8 nucleotides align to TRBD1. Germline-derived CDR1 and CDR2 are SGHTA and FQGTGA. The CDR3 sequence is 14 residues long. The ends lost 4 bases at V and 4 bases at J; junction bases unmatched: 2. For the CDR3, the DNA is TGTGCCAGCAGCTCCAGGGGGCGCACCGGGGAGCTGTTTTTT. It specifies CASSSRGRTGELFF.

This rearrangement joins TRBV11-3 to TRBJ1-1; D not resolved. The CDR3 spans 12 residues. V was shortened by 6 bases and J by 5 bases, with 10 bases between the two germline ends. Per germline, CDR1 SGHNT and CDR2 YENEEA. The CDR3 loop is CASRGFRTEAFF. CDR3 in DNA: TGTGCCAGCAGGGGTTTTCGGACTGAAGCTTTCTTT.

The chain is built from TRBV13 and TRBJ2-5, with D perhaps TRBD1 (7 bases). The DNA matches TRBJ2-7 better at its end, which makes the J call doubtful. The CDR3 is made up of 14 amino acids. The germline gives CDR1 PRHDT, CDR2 FYEKMQ (reference sequence). The CDR3: CASSSGGSGYEQYF. The CDR3 DNA is TGTGCCAGCAGCTCAGGGGGGTCTGGCTACGAGCAGTACTTC.

V and J are TRBV6-5 and TRBJ1-2; D gene unclear. The V gene lost 4 bases and the J gene lost 3 bases, with 12 bases spanning the gap. The CDR3 has 14 residues. CDR1 is MNHEY, CDR2 SVGAGI, per germline. In DNA, the CDR3 is TGTGCCAGCAGTTTTAGAGAGCTACACTATGGCTACACCTTC. It translates to CASSFRELHYGYTF.

This rearrangement joins TRBV9 to TRBJ2-7, with a tentative D call TRBD1 (6 bases). There are 13 residues in the CDR3. V shed 3 bases and J shed 3 bases, with 10 bases lying between them. From germline, CDR1 is SGDLS and CDR2 YYNGEE. The CDR3 here is CASSGGPRYEQYF. The CDR3 nucleotides read TGTGCCAGCAGCGGGGGGCCCCGCTACGAGCAGTACTTC.

This chain connects TRBV9 to TRBJ2-1; D is unresolved. The CDR3 runs to 12 residues. V was clipped by 0 bases and J by 15 bases, with 13 bases between them. CDR1 and CDR2 from the germline V gene are SGDLS and YYNGEE. CDR3 DNA: TGTGCCAGCAGCGTAGGGACGACCAGTCGGTTCTTC. Its translation: CASSVGTTSRFF.

This clone was picked up one time. The chain couples TRBV5-6 to TRBJ2-2, with D uncertain. Germline V gives CDR1 SGHDT, CDR2 YYEEEE. The CDR3 spans 16 residues. The V gene lost 5 bases and the J gene lost 3 bases, with 17 bases spanning the gap. DNA of the CDR3: TGTGCCAGCAGTCATGCAAATCACGACTACACCGGGGAGCTGTTTTTT. Its translation: CASSHANHDYTGELFF.

The rearrangement uses TRBV27 and TRBJ1-1, with 7 bases that match TRBD1. The CDR3 has 18 amino acids. J gave up 0 bases and V 3 bases, and 13 bases lay outside the gene matches. Germline V gene data show CDR1 as MNHEY and CDR2 as SMNVEV (reference sequence). The chain's CDR3 is CASSFTKLTGDMNTEAFF. The CDR3 DNA sequence: TGTGCCAGCAGTTTCACGAAACTTACAGGGGACATGAACACTGAAGCTTTCTTT.

This chain joins TRBV11-2 and TRBJ2-3; 10 nucleotides align to TRBD2. With V trimmed by 5 bases and J by 3 bases, 5 bases remained unmatched. The CDR3 covers 15 residues. Germline values: CDR1 SGHAT, CDR2 FQNNGV. The CDR3 region is CASSVTSGVTDTQYF. The CDR3 DNA sequence: TGTGCCAGCAGCGTTACTAGCGGGGTGACAGATACGCAGTATTTT.